This TCR beta chain was captured by sequencing in a study of cytomegalovirus exposure and HLA in healthy donors. Study overall: Earlier findings included 117 million unique TCR beta sequences obtained from 150 million to 200 million T cells. Study-level findings and limits: Later analysis reportedly placed an Asian-associated ancestry cluster below the roughly 700-donor mean in N-insertions.

Not recorded for this donor was the CMV serostatus. A multiplex PCR was run with 60 Vbeta primers and 13 Jbeta primers. This table comes from immunoSEQ multiplex PCR, and its TCRdb copy is limited to in-frame clones, with some not included. Counted here are roughly 100,000 clones, about three fifths occurring once; the ten biggest clones make up 4% to 5.5%. As to this clone: What it binds is unknown.

The CDR3 consists of 17 residues. With V trimmed by 0 bases and J by 0 bases, 4 bases remained unmatched. Germline lookup yields CDR1 LNHNV and CDR2 YYDKDF (reference sequence). The sample comprised PBMCs. The V call is TRBV15, the J call TRBJ1-1, with 10 bases aligning to TRBD1. The clonotype comes from a human donor in good health. The CDR3 nucleotides are TGTGCCACCAGCAGAGACGGACAGGGGGGCTTGAACACTGAAGCTTTCTTT. Translating gives CATSRDGQGGLNTEAFF.